This is a list of T cell receptor beta chains from one sample in a study of T cells after yellow fever vaccination. TCRdb recomputed calls from the 5' RACE reads with MiXCR, one row per CDR3 protein. The sample consists of roughly 310,000 distinct CDR3 sequences, approximately 3.8% of them appearing once. The sequenced sample was PBMCs, obtained on the day of the yellow fever booster vaccination. The receptors come from a man younger than 35 who received the YFV17D yellow fever vaccine. CDR3s include the opening cysteine and the closing phenylalanine or tryptophan. The order of the fields is V gene, J gene, CDR3 protein.

TRBV7-2,TRBJ1-6,CASSSVNSPLHF
TRBV20-1,TRBJ2-1,CSARDGWYNEQFF
TRBV4-2,TRBJ1-6,CASSPMMGQLGSPLHF
TRBV11-2,TRBJ1-5,CASSYGDRGGNQPQHF
TRBV9,TRBJ1-2,CASSVVLNYGYTF
TRBV12-3/TRBV12-4,TRBJ2-7,CASSLLRDEQYF
TRBV19,TRBJ1-2,CASMDSNSYGYTF
TRBV7-8,TRBJ2-1,CASSSPREGAVNEQFF
TRBV2,TRBJ1-1,CASTGGAGTEAFF
TRBV7-6,TRBJ2-2,CASSLGTGITASTGELFF
TRBV5-4,TRBJ1-1,CASSPGQGGESGTEAFF
TRBV29-1,TRBJ2-1,CSGQDNEQFF
TRBV4-1,TRBJ2-3,CASSPRFGAEDTQYF
TRBV5-5,TRBJ1-6,CASSREDRSGSPLHF
TRBV20-1,TRBJ2-1,CSARGLAGVNSYNEQFF
TRBV20-1,TRBJ2-3,CSALEDLDTQYF
TRBV5-1,TRBJ2-3,CASSARGTDTQYF
TRBV9,TRBJ1-5,CASSAGGGQPQHF
TRBV4-3,TRBJ2-7,CASSHLTGDEQYF
TRBV12-3/TRBV12-4,TRBJ2-5,CASILGETSMGTQYF
TRBV20-1,TRBJ1-5,CSALTGTGGGNQPQHF
TRBV28,TRBJ2-3,CASYGTSGLTSSTDTQYF
TRBV29-1,TRBJ2-3,CSAFPRGQDTQYF